This T cell receptor (beta chain) was identified in a study of T cells in localized non-small cell lung cancer. Notes on the study in general: The study found T cell clonality highest in uninvolved adjacent lung, above tumor. Adjacent lung held a median 57 of the top 100 tumor clones. A higher density of T cells in blood coincided with extended overall survival. Sequencing covered just one tumor region, so heterogeneity cannot be ruled out.

The data were produced by immunoSEQ multiplex PCR, yet TCRdb's version contains in-frame clones alone and is incomplete. The sample lists about 77,000 clones; 88% were seen once. Comment on this clone: Its antigen is still unknown.

Looked up from germline, CDR1 is MNHNY and CDR2 is SVGAGI (reference sequence). The length of the CDR3 is 10 residues. The material sequenced was peripheral blood, taken before any cancer treatment. The V gene is TRBV6-6, the J gene TRBJ1-1, with unresolved D. The origin of this receptor is a woman aged 40-69 years with stage I squamous cell lung carcinoma. In nucleotides, the CDR3 is TGTTCCGTTGGAAGCACTGAAGCTTTCTTT. Translating it yields CSVGSTEAFF.